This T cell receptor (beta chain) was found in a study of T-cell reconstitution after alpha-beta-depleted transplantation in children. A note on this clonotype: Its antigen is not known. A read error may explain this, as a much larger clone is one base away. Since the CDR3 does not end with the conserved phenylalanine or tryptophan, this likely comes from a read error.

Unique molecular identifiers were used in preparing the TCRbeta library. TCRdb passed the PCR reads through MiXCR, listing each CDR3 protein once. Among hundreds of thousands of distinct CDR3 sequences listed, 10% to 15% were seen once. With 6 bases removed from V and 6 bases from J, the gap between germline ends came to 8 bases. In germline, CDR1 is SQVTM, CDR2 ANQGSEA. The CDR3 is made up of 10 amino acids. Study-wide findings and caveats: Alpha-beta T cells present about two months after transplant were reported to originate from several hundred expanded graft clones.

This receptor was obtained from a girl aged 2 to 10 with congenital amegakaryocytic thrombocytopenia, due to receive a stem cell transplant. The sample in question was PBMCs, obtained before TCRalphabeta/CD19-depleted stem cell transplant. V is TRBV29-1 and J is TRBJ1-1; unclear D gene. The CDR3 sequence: CSVQRAEAFS. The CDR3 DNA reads TGCAGCGTGCAGAGGGCTGAAGCTTTCTCT.